This T cell receptor beta chain was observed in a study of T cell repertoires in cytomegalovirus infection. Study as a whole: Used in the study were CMV epitopes, some recently identified and HLA-C-restricted, others well-studied and HLA-B-restricted. It can be stated that public TCR beta signatures indicated CMV infection as well as a matching HLA type.

V trimming: 5 bases; J trimming: 7 bases; junction bases outside the gene matches: 7. Germline V gene data show CDR1 as MNHEY and CDR2 as SVGEGT. This CDR3 is 13 amino acids long. This clonotype was seen more than once but under ten times. Its antigen is currently unknown. A single record per CDR3 protein comes from TCRdb applying MiXCR to the reads. The sample consists of about 46,000 distinct CDR3 sequences, about a fifth of them appearing once. Overall study findings and caveats: The cumulative frequency of public TCR beta families identified carriers of CMV plus the relevant HLA. Dominant in the ex vivo response were TCR beta clonotypes restricted by HLA-C and specific for CMV.

Source: CD8+ T cells from cultured PBMCs, taken from culture after CMV antigen stimulation. The TCR originated in a human donor in good health (CMV status not recorded). Some clones in this sample may be carry-over from other donors' samples. The V call is TRBV6-2 or TRBV6-3, the J call TRBJ1-1; 7 bases are a match to TRBD1. CDR3 sequence reads: CASSPTGLGEAFF. The CDR3, as DNA: TGTGCCAGCAGTCCGACAGGGCTGGGTGAAGCTTTCTTT.